This T cell receptor beta chain was obtained from a study of tumor-infiltrating lymphocytes in primary liver carcinoma listed by TCRdb under 2017. For the study in its entirety: Of the five patients, three men and two women aged 30 to 69 years, four had hepatocellular carcinoma and one had combined HCC and intrahepatic cholangiocarcinoma. Tumors of the five patients were stage T1-T3 N0M0 with maximum diameters of about 4 to 10 cm. Samples yielded roughly 3.5 to 7.13 million productive TCRbeta reads; read depth did not differ significantly between tissue types. TCRbeta repertoire sequencing, expression microarrays and whole-exome sequencing were combined in the study across five regions of each liver tumor, with adjacent normal tissue and blood also included. A total of roughly 35 specimens from 5 patients went through TCRbeta repertoire sequencing, namely 25 tumor regions, 5 adjacent noncancerous liver tissues and 5 peripheral blood samples. The roughly 27 tumor region samples were profiled with Agilent mRNA microarrays so that TCRbeta repertoire diversity could be related to the local molecular phenotype. High reproducibility was observed for the technical replicate repertoires, with mean shared-clone rates around 0.89 and correlation coefficients above 0.95. Broad study findings and their caveats: Because only the TCR beta chain was sequenced and unpaired alpha chains were not captured, true repertoire diversity is likely underestimated. The top 250 clones made up a significantly larger repertoire fraction in tumors than in blood (p = 0.039). Only about 8-24% of top clones were present in all five regions of a tumor, suggesting spatial heterogeneity of tumor-infiltrating T cells. Consistent with antigen-driven expansion, pairs of tumor regions showed higher repertoire overlap (mean roughly 36%) than either tumor-adjacent pairs (about 17%) or tumor-blood pairs (roughly 14%). The study included only four to six patients, and the authors note findings should be validated in a larger study. Since the samples were bulk and unsorted, there was no way to compare CD4+ and CD8+ T cell repertoires.

Without any cell sorting, total RNA and DNA were extracted together from roughly 20-30 mg of bulk tissue using the AllPrep DNA/RNA mini kit. Roughly 5 patients with histopathologically diagnosed primary liver carcinoma underwent surgical resection in China between late 2015 and March 2016. Chronic HBV infection was present in the patients, and the patients were treatment-naive at sampling. Five spatially separated regions were sampled from each tumor: the superior, inferior, left-lateral and right-lateral poles, plus the tumor centre. More than 75% viable tumor cells were found by histology in every tumor sample. Pieces of fresh tumor and adjacent tissue were cut in half, with one half kept in RNAlater at -80 degrees C and the other half sent for histology. Taken from cysteine to phenylalanine, the CDR3 has 13 residues. Only the CDR3 part of the read is kept: 39 bases, read in frame from the first base. The germline V gene yields MDHEN for CDR1 and SYDVKM for CDR2.

As to this clonotype: Its antigen is unknown. One junction end does not reproduce the germline sequence, and a read error may be involved.

TCRbeta-specific cDNA was reverse-transcribed from 500 ng total RNA using a constant-region primer and ProtoScript II reverse transcriptase. Construction of the TCRbeta libraries relied on three nested rounds of multiplex PCR, following a slightly modified ARM-PCR procedure. Each of the first two PCR rounds ran for nine to ten cycles and used multiplex TRBV1-TRBV30 forward primers together with a Cbeta reverse primer. A final 25-cycle PCR with Deep VentR polymerase added sample barcodes and Illumina adapters. Before sequencing, amplicons of 200-500 bp were purified from gel using a QIAquick gel extraction kit. An Illumina HiSeq 2500 was used to sequence the TCRbeta amplicons with 250-bp paired-end reads. From the authors' description of their analysis: Trimmomatic v0.33 was used to quality-trim the reads, and FLASH v1.2.11 was used to merge paired reads so that full CDR3 sequences could be recovered. V, D and J germline segments were assigned to the rearranged TCRbeta sequences using MiGEC v1.2.1b. Clonotype statistics and Shannon-Wiener diversity indices were calculated with VDJtools v1.0.0. Except for diversity analysis, only the 250 most abundant clonotypes of each sample were used in subsequent analyses to reduce sampling bias. TCRdb ran its own pipeline on the public reads, namely fastp trimming at Q25 and MiXCR clone calling, and kept in-frame beta chains. Records with the same CDR3 protein are collapsed into one entry carrying the most frequent genes and DNA. The V and J calls and clone size are TCRdb's, not the authors'. The sample table lists 99,000 or so distinct CDR3 sequences, 80% to 85% of them with a count of one. The top ten clones comprise approximately 20% of the sample.

Sequenced material: liver tumor tissue from sampling region 3. The cell subset or site label for this specimen denotes: tumor region T3, left-lateral pole. The V and J segments used are TRBV28 and TRBJ2-7, with 8 bases aligning to TRBD1. This receptor was taken from a man between 35 and 55 years old with primary liver carcinoma and hepatitis B virus infection. The CDR3 protein is CVSRPTGAYEQYF. The bases read TGTGTCAGCAGACCGACAGGGGCCTACGAGCAGTACTTC.